Presented here are 18 T cell receptor beta chains from one specimen sequenced in a study of T cell repertoires in ileal Crohn's disease. Clones were sequenced by immunoSEQ multiplex PCR, and TCRdb holds only the in-frame ones, with some missing. The sample contains more than 15,000 clones, 70% to 80% of which appear only once. This sample's time point: inflamed ileum from the surgical specimen. Sequences were obtained from ileal tissue. These receptors came from an adult with Crohn's disease.

V usage is TRBV7-2 and J usage is TRBJ1-1; no firm D call. Deletions cut 1 base from V and 8 bases from J, with 14 bases between. Germline CDR1 reads SGHTA; CDR2 reads FQGNSA. This CDR3 is 14 amino acids long. In DNA, the CDR3 is TGTGCCAGCAGCTTAGGGGATCCGAATCCGGAAGCTTTCTTT. This translates into CASSLGDPNPEAFF.

This clone has only one observation. Here the CDR3 DNA reads TGTGCCAGCAGCCCCGTTGTACACAGCGTACTGTTTTTT. Translation: CASSPVVHSVLFF. The chain employs TRBV11-3 and TRBJ1-4; D not certain. Germline CDR1 reads SGHNT; CDR2 reads YENEEA. Trimming cost V 5 bases and J 13 bases, with 17 bases left between them. The CDR3 sequence is 13 residues long.

Concerning this clone itself: The same CDR3 is also encoded by other DNA sequences in this sample. The rearrangement joins TRBV5-4 to TRBJ2-7, with TRBD1 matching over 7 bases. The CDR3 extends over 14 amino acids. V was clipped by 0 bases and J by 3 bases; unmatched bases: 3. Germline CDR1 SGHNT, CDR2 YYREEE (reference sequence). The CDR3 coding sequence is TGTGCCAGCAGCTTGGGACAGGGCGGCTACGAGCAGTACTTC. Translating it yields CASSLGQGGYEQYF.

The chain recombines TRBV20-1 with TRBJ2-5; D gene unclear. The CDR3 is made up of 11 amino acids. The germline V gene encodes CDR1 DFQATT and CDR2 SNEGSKA (reference sequence). The ends were cut back, 0 bases at V and 8 bases at J, with 7 bases in the middle. The DNA of the CDR3 is TGCAGTGCTAGAGAACATGAAACCCAGTACTTC. This translates into CSAREHETQYF.

This chain links TRBV7-9 with TRBJ2-5; 11 bases map to TRBD2. The CDR3 loop spans 15 amino acids. J lost 2 bases, V lost 2 bases, and 1 base had no gene match. CDR1 is SEHNR and CDR2 is FQNEAQ in the germline V gene (reference sequence). In DNA, the CDR3 is TGTGCCAGCAGCTTAAGGACTAGCGGGCAAGAGACCCAGTACTTC. Translated: CASSLRTSGQETQYF.

This clone was seen more than once but under ten times. The chain joins TRBV19 to TRBJ1-4; the D gene is possibly TRBD1 (5 bases). V was trimmed by 7 bases and J by 3 bases, leaving 15 bases between them. Germline CDR1 LNHDA, CDR2 SQIVND (reference sequence). CDR3 length: 15 residues. CDR3 loop: CASTQGLSANEKLFF. The CDR3 DNA reads as TGTGCCAGTACTCAGGGACTATCGGCTAATGAAAAACTGTTTTTT.

This clone was counted between two and nine times. The chain has TRBV28 and TRBJ1-2, with D unresolved. Germline V gene lookup returns CDR1 MDHEN and CDR2 SYDVKM. Trimming cost V 5 bases and J 0 bases, with 7 bases left between them. There are 13 residues in the CDR3. The CDR3 region is CASSPGTNYGYTF. The CDR3 nucleotides are TGTGCCAGCAGTCCCGGGACTAACTATGGCTACACCTTC.

The chain couples TRBV25-1 to TRBJ1-1; D is ambiguous. Deletions cut 0 bases from V and 4 bases from J, with 9 bases between. The CDR3 runs 14 residues. Per the germline V gene, CDR1 is MGHDK and CDR2 is SYGVNS. CDR3 sequence: CASSEYTSATEAFF. CDR3 DNA sequence: TGTGCCAGCAGTGAATACACATCAGCCACTGAAGCTTTCTTT.

V and J are TRBV28 and TRBJ1-3, with D perhaps matching TRBD1 (5 bases). Germline lookup yields CDR1 MDHEN and CDR2 SYDVKM. V was clipped by 5 bases and J by 5 bases, with 13 bases between them. The CDR3 is 14 residues long. CDR3: CASSLGGGRNTIYF. The CDR3 bases are TGTGCCAGCAGTCTAGGCGGGGGTAGAAACACCATATATTTT.

This clone has more than one count but fewer than ten. The chain carries TRBV18 and TRBJ2-7; D is undetermined. Germline-derived CDR1 and CDR2 are KGHSH and LQKENI. V lost 3 bases and J lost 7, with 13 bases in between. This CDR3 region has 13 residues. The CDR3 sequence is CASSPSPTREQYF. CDR3 DNA: TGTGCCAGCTCACCGTCGCCCACCAGAGAGCAGTACTTC.

This chain joins TRBV6-5 and TRBJ2-3, with TRBD2 as a possible D gene (5 bases). Germline lookup yields CDR1 MNHEY and CDR2 SVGAGI. V shed 2 bases and J shed 0 bases, with 9 bases lying between them. This CDR3 is built from 15 residues. Here the CDR3 reads CASSYESGSTDTQYF. Here the CDR3 DNA reads TGTGCCAGCAGTTACGAATCGGGAAGCACAGATACGCAGTATTTT.

This chain links TRBV6-5 with TRBJ1-3; no definite D call. V was cut by 2 bases and J by 2 bases, with 4 bases left in between. The CDR3 length is 13 residues. Germline V CDR1 and CDR2: MNHEY, SVGAGI. CDR3 sequence: CASSYEAGNTIYF. DNA of the CDR3: TGTGCCAGCAGTTACGAGGCTGGAAACACCATATATTTT.

A few counts support this clone. The V gene is TRBV27, the J gene TRBJ2-5; no clear D. Trimming stripped 5 bases from V and 2 bases from J, with 15 bases between. The germline gives CDR1 MNHEY, CDR2 SMNVEV (reference sequence). The CDR3 contains 15 residues. CDR3 region: CASSLTGHKQETQYF. DNA for the CDR3: TGTGCCAGCAGTCTAACGGGCCATAAACAAGAGACCCAGTACTTC.

This chain links TRBV11-3 with TRBJ2-1; the match to TRBD2 covers 9 bases. V lost 5 bases, J lost 5 bases, and 7 bases stayed unmatched. The CDR3 is 15 residues long. The germline V gene encodes CDR1 SGHNT and CDR2 YENEEA. The CDR3: CASSPGLASHNEQFF. In DNA, the CDR3 is TGTGCCAGCAGCCCTGGACTAGCGTCCCACAATGAGCAGTTCTTC.

The V and J genes are TRBV11-2 and TRBJ2-1; 9 nucleotides align to TRBD2. V lost 5 bases and J lost 3; bases outside the gene matches: 11. Germline V lookup: CDR1 SGHAT, CDR2 FQNNGV. The CDR3 is 17 residues long. CDR3: CASSRVPTSGVYNEQFF. DNA for the CDR3: TGTGCCAGCAGCCGAGTGCCGACTAGCGGAGTCTACAATGAGCAGTTCTTC.

V gene TRBV14 combines with J gene TRBJ1-1; 7 bases map to TRBD1. Trimming took 4 bases from V and 1 from J; bases not matched to a gene: 6. CDR3 size: 15 residues. In germline, CDR1 is SGHDN, CDR2 FVKESK. CDR3 sequence: CASSPPGQTNTEAFF. In nucleotides, the CDR3 is TGTGCCAGCAGCCCCCCGGGACAGACGAACACTGAAGCTTTCTTT.

This clone was seen a few times. Different DNA sequences within this sample yield the same CDR3. The chain has TRBV6-5 and TRBJ2-2; no firm D call. The germline V gene has CDR1 MNHEY and CDR2 SVGAGI. V gave up 7 bases and J gave up 0 bases, with 3 bases separating them. The CDR3 totals 12 residues. CDR3 bases: TGTGCCAGCATTTCGAACACCGGGGAGCTGTTTTTT. Its protein is CASISNTGELFF.

This sequence joins TRBV18 and TRBJ2-7; possible D gene TRBD2, 5 bases. This CDR3 is built from 13 residues. Germline values: CDR1 KGHSH, CDR2 LQKENI. V dropped 6 bases and J dropped 5 bases, with 14 bases sitting between them. CDR3 protein: CASSSTAVDEQYF. CDR3 in DNA: TGTGCCAGCTCTTCAACAGCGGTAGACGAGCAGTACTTC.